The 21 T cell receptor beta chains listed next were all sequenced from one sample in a study of cytomegalovirus exposure and HLA in healthy donors. 13 Jbeta primers and 60 Vbeta primers were used for the PCR. Profiling relied on immunoSEQ multiplex PCR, and the TCRdb table lists in-frame clones only, not all of them. The table has 150,000 to 200,000 clones, 75% seen once. The source material was PBMCs. The receptor set was obtained from a young man in good health and CMV-seropositive.

J is TRBJ2-3 and V is TRBV4-1; D may be TRBD1 (5 bases). The V gene lost 1 base and the J gene lost 2 bases, with 19 bases spanning the gap. The CDR3 runs 18 residues. CDR1 and CDR2 from the germline V gene are MGHRA and YSYEKL. CDR3 residues: CASSQGRARAISTDTQYF. DNA of the CDR3: TGCGCCAGCAGCCAAGGAAGGGCCAGGGCGATTTCCACAGATACGCAGTATTTT.

The genes are TRBV27 and TRBJ1-1; D is unresolved. The CDR3 covers 13 residues. Between the trimmed V and J ends, which lost 5 bases and 4 bases, there was a span of 11 bases. Germline CDR1 reads MNHEY; CDR2 reads SMNVEV (reference sequence). CDR3 sequence (DNA): TGTGCCAGCAGTCCCCTTCCGGGCACTGAAGCTTTCTTT. Encoded protein: CASSPLPGTEAFF.

The rearrangement uses TRBV5-4 and TRBJ2-1; 8 bases line up with TRBD2. The CDR3 covers 13 residues. Germline V gene sequence: CDR1 SGHNT, CDR2 YYREEE (reference sequence). Losses at the gene ends were 5 bases for V and 7 bases for J; bases not matched to a gene: 5. The CDR3 DNA follows: TGTGCCAGCAGTAGCGGGGTCAAGAATGAGCAGTTCTTC. It codes for CASSSGVKNEQFF. The variable domain in full, completed from reference TRBV5-4 and TRBJ2-1, reads ETGVTQSPTHLIKTRGQQVTLRCSSQSGHNTVSWYQQALGQGPQFIFQYYREEENGRGNFPPRFSGLQFPNYSSELNVNALELDDSALYLCASSSGVKNEQFFGPGTRLTVL.

The genes are TRBV5-1 and TRBJ2-1; 8 nucleotides line up with TRBD2. Looked up from germline, CDR1 is SGHRS and CDR2 is YFSETQ. The junction had 10 bases not matched to a gene; V was cut back by 4 bases and J by 10 bases. The CDR3 covers 14 residues. This CDR3 is CASSPGLVESEQFF. In DNA form, the CDR3 reads TGCGCCAGCAGCCCGGGACTAGTCGAGTCAGAGCAGTTCTTC. The whole variable domain, remainder taken from reference TRBV5-1 and TRBJ2-1, is KAGVTQTPRYLIKTRGQQVTLSCSPISGHRSVSWYQQTPGQGLQFLFEYFSETQRNKGNFPGRFSGRQFSNSRSEMNVSTLELGDSALYLCASSPGLVESEQFFGPGTRLTVL.

This rearrangement joins TRBV5-1 to TRBJ2-7, with 10 bases matching TRBD1. CDR3 size: 16 residues. Germline-derived CDR1 and CDR2 are SGHRS and YFSETQ. The V gene end was trimmed by 3 bases and the J gene end by 4 bases; junction bases not matched to a gene: 10. As DNA, the CDR3 is TGCGCCAGCAGCTCGGAGACAGGGGGCCCACGTTACGAGCAGTACTTC. It encodes CASSSETGGPRYEQYF.

The chain combines TRBV7-9 with TRBJ1-1, with D possibly matching TRBD1 (6 bases). The CDR3 totals 16 residues. V lost 3 bases to trimming and J lost 4 bases, with 18 bases between them. Germline assignment: CDR1 SEHNR and CDR2 FQNEAQ (reference sequence). The CDR3 DNA reads as TGTGCCAGCAGCTTGAGCTGGGGGCGAAGCGGCACTGAAGCTTTCTTT. This encodes CASSLSWGRSGTEAFF. Full variable domain (rest looked up from reference TRBV7-9 and TRBJ1-1): DTGVSQNPRHKITKRGQNVTFRCDPISEHNRLYWYRQTLGQGPEFLTYFQNEAQLEKSRLLSDRFSAERPKGSFSTLEIQRTEQGDSAMYLCASSLSWGRSGTEAFFGQGTRLTVV.

To note about this clone: An end of the junction differs from the germline gene, which may be a read error. The CDR3 DNA is TGTTCCAGCAGCTATAACACAGATACGCAGTATTTT. Protein product: CSSSYNTDTQYF. The chain has TRBV7-9 and TRBJ2-3; no firm D call. Germline V gene data show CDR1 as SEHNR and CDR2 as FQNEAQ (reference sequence). The CDR3 runs 12 residues.

The chain recombines TRBV6-5 with TRBJ2-7; a weak D match, TRBD2 (5 bases). The germline CDR1 and CDR2 sequences are MNHEY and SVGAGI. The ends were cut back, 5 bases at V and 5 bases at J, with 13 bases in the middle. The CDR3 totals 13 residues. CDR3 bases: TGTGCCAGCAGTGACCCTCAGGAGGACGAGCAGTACTTC. Its translation: CASSDPQEDEQYF.

The gene calls are TRBV29-1 and TRBJ2-7, with D tentatively TRBD2 (6 bases). The CDR3 has 13 amino acids. The V gene's germline CDR1 is SQVTM and CDR2 ANQGSEA. With 0 bases removed from V and 4 bases from J, the gap between germline ends came to 10 bases. CDR3 nucleotides: TGCAGCGTTGAAGAAGGGGACTTGTACGAGCAGTACTTC. It translates to CSVEEGDLYEQYF.

The V and J genes are TRBV27 and TRBJ2-2, with 7 bases lining up with TRBD2. J lost 8 bases, V lost 11 bases, and 11 bases had no gene match. Per the germline V gene, CDR1 is MNHEY and CDR2 is SMNVEV (reference sequence). The CDR3 contains 13 residues. CDR3 nucleotides: TGTGCCTCCGGGAGGATAGCCTTGGGGGAGCTGTTTTTT. It translates to CASGRIALGELFF.

The chain carries TRBV28 and TRBJ1-3; maybe TRBD1 (5 bases). Germline V lookup: CDR1 MDHEN, CDR2 SYDVKM. The CDR3 covers 15 residues. V was clipped by 6 bases and J by 4 bases, with 16 bases between them. The CDR3 protein is CASSRVRGRGNTIYF. DNA for the CDR3: TGTGCCAGCAGCCGCGTTAGGGGCCGGGGAAACACCATATATTTT.

A note on this clone: Within the sample, other DNA sequences also encode this same CDR3. The chain has TRBV30 and TRBJ2-5; unclear D gene. This CDR3 is 12 amino acids long. The V and J ends lost 3 bases and 2 bases respectively, with 7 bases between them. Germline CDR1 reads GTSNPN; CDR2 reads SVGIG (reference sequence). CDR3 DNA sequence: TGTGCCTGGAGCTCGGTACAAGAGACCCAGTACTTC. Its protein product is CAWSSVQETQYF.

The J gene is TRBJ1-5, the V gene TRBV7-2, with TRBD1 matching 7 bases. The CDR3 covers 13 residues. Germline V lookup: CDR1 SGHTA, CDR2 FQGNSA. V lost 4 bases and J lost 5; bases outside the gene matches: 2. CDR3 loop: CASSSDRDQPQHF. CDR3 coding DNA: TGTGCCAGCAGCTCTGACAGGGATCAGCCCCAGCATTTT.

This clone was recorded once. Other nucleotide sequences from this sample produce the same CDR3. This rearrangement joins TRBV11-2 to TRBJ2-3; TRBD2 matches at 10 bases. The trim removed 5 bases at V and 0 bases at J, leaving 8 bases unmatched. The germline gives CDR1 SGHAT, CDR2 FQNNGV. This CDR3 region has 17 residues. The CDR3 DNA is TGTGCCAGCAGCGTCCGCTTGACTAGCGGGAGCACAGATACGCAGTATTTT. Its translation is CASSVRLTSGSTDTQYF.

CDR3 sequence reads: CASSPQGGLNTEAFF. In DNA form, the CDR3 reads TGTGCCAGCAGCCCCCAGGGGGGCTTGAACACTGAAGCTTTCTTT. The gene calls are TRBV5-4 and TRBJ1-1; 7 nucleotides agree with TRBD1. The CDR3 extends over 15 amino acids. Germline V gene lookup returns CDR1 SGHNT and CDR2 YYREEE (reference sequence). The trim removed 4 bases at V and 0 bases at J, leaving 6 bases unmatched.

The CDR3 nucleotides are TGTGCCGCTTCCCTTTCACAGAGCTCCTACAATGAGCAGTTCTTC. Translating gives CAASLSQSSYNEQFF. This rearrangement joins TRBV30 to TRBJ2-1; D is uncertain. CDR3 length equals 15 residues. Trimming removed 8 bases at V and 0 bases at J, with 17 bases between. Per germline, CDR1 GTSNPN and CDR2 SVGIG (reference sequence).

V usage is TRBV7-8 and J usage is TRBJ1-5, with TRBD1 identical over 7 bases. From germline, CDR1 is SGHVS and CDR2 FQNEAQ. V was pared by 5 bases and J by 5 bases, with 3 bases of the junction left unmatched. This CDR3 region has 13 residues. This chain's CDR3 is CASSPDRDQPQHF. For the CDR3, the DNA is TGTGCCAGCAGCCCCGACAGGGATCAGCCCCAGCATTTT.

The V gene is TRBV19, the J gene TRBJ1-5; D remains unclear. Germline-derived CDR1 and CDR2 are LNHDA and SQIVND (reference sequence). Trimming removed 1 base from V and 1 base from J, with 5 bases in between. The CDR3 covers 14 residues. The CDR3 protein is CASSIGQSNQPQHF. CDR3 nucleotide sequence: TGTGCCAGTAGTATAGGCCAGAGCAATCAGCCCCAGCATTTT.

The genes are TRBV23-1 and TRBJ2-1, with TRBD1 as a possible D gene (5 bases). TRBV23-1 belongs to the ORF category, with a function that is uncertain. The CDR3 has 18 amino acids. V lost 1 base and J lost 1, with 17 bases in between. The CDR3 nucleotides read TGCGCCAGCAGTCAATTGGGGCACGAGTCCGAGTCCTACAATGAGCAGTTCTTC. As protein: CASSQLGHESESYNEQFF.

The V gene is TRBV6-5, the J gene TRBJ1-3; D uncertain. Germline assignment: CDR1 MNHEY and CDR2 SVGAGI. The CDR3 length is 16 residues. V lost 0 bases to trimming and J lost 0 bases, with 9 bases between them. CDR3 sequence (DNA): TGTGCCAGCAGTTACTCGTGGCGGCCCTCTGGAAACACCATATATTTT. Translation: CASSYSWRPSGNTIYF.

J is TRBJ2-4 and V is TRBV5-6, with TRBD2 identical over 7 bases. The CDR3 contains 16 residues. Germline V gives CDR1 SGHDT, CDR2 YYEEEE. With V trimmed by 3 bases and J by 5 bases, 11 bases remained unmatched. The CDR3 protein is CASSSAKRGRENIQYF. For the CDR3, the DNA is TGTGCCAGCAGCTCAGCGAAGAGAGGGAGGGAAAACATTCAGTACTTC.